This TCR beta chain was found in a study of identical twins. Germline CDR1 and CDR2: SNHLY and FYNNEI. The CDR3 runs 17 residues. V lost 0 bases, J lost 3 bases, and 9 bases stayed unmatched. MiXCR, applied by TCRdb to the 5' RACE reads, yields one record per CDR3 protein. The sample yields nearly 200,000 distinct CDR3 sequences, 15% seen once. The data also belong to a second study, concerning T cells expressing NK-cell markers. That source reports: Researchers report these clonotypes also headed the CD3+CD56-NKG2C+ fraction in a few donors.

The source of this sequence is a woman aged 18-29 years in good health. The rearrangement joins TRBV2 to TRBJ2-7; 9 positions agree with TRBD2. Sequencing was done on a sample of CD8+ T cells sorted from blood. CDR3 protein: CASSEAALAGDFYEQYF. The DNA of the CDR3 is TGTGCCAGCAGTGAAGCCGCTTTAGCGGGGGATTTCTACGAGCAGTACTTC.